The T cell receptor (beta chain) under discussion was sequenced for a study of T-cell reconstitution after alpha-beta-depleted transplantation in children. A library of TCRbeta sequences, prepared with unique molecular identifiers, was generated. Using its own MiXCR run on the PCR reads, TCRdb lists one record per CDR3 protein. This table holds under 450,000 distinct CDR3 sequences, 13% found once. Germline CDR1 is SGHVS and CDR2 is FNYEAQ. This CDR3 comprises 13 residues. V shed 1 base and J shed 9 bases, with 7 bases lying between them. This clonotype came up a few times. This chain links TRBV7-6 with TRBJ1-6; D not certain. This specimen was PBMCs, taken from the stem cell graft. The receptor comes from a human donor who donated a stem cell graft to a child with Fanconi anemia. CDR3 nucleotides: TGTGCCAGCAGCTTAGAACGTTCTTCACCCCTCCACTTT. It translates to CASSLERSSPLHF.